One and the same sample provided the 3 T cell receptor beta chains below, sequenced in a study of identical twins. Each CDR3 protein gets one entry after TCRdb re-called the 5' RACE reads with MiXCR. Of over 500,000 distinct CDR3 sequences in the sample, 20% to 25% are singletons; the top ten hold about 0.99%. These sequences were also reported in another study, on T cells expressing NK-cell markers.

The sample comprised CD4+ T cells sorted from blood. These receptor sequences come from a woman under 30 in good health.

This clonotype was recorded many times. The CDR3 spells CSAREGRLDQETQYF. The CDR3, as DNA: TGCAGTGCTAGAGAAGGCCGACTAGACCAAGAGACCCAGTACTTC. The gene calls are TRBV20-1 and TRBJ2-5; maybe TRBD2 (6 bases). Germline V gives CDR1 DFQATT, CDR2 SNEGSKA (reference sequence). This CDR3 is built from 15 residues. The V end lost 0 bases, the J end lost 0 bases, and 11 bases lay between the germline ends.

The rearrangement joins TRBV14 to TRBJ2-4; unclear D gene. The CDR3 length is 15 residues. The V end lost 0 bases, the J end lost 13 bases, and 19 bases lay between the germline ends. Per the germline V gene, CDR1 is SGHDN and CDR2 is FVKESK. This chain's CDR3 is CASSQDHGTYPVQYF. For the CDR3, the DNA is TGTGCCAGCAGCCAAGATCATGGAACTTACCCGGTACAGTACTTC.

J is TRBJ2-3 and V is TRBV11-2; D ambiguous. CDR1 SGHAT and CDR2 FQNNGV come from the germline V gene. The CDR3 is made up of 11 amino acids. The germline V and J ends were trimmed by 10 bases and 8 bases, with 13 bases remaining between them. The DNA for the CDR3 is TGTGCCACCCGGTCGGTGGGTACGCAGTATTTT. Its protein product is CATRSVGTQYF.